This is a list of T cell receptor beta chains from one sample in a study of blood T cell repertoires in COVID-19. TCRdb's table, derived via immunoSEQ multiplex PCR, lists solely in-frame clones and lacks some. Of some 200,000 clones in the sample, 80% to 95% were seen once. The sequencing input was peripheral blood. These receptors came from a man between 50 and 59 years old with acute or convalescent COVID-19. Each CDR3 is given with its conserved first and last residue. A D gene is named only where the DNA matches it firmly. Clone size is not always given. Where it is, it says once, few, many or a class for expanded clones.

cdr3_aa cdr3_nt j_call v_call d_call clone_size cdr3_length
CASSFVFPRAGANVLTF TGTGCCAGCAGTTTCGTGTTTCCCCGAGCTGGGGCCAACGTCCTGACTTTC TRBJ2-6 TRBV28 - - 17
CASSVAPGGENEKLFF TGTGCCAGCAGCGTAGCTCCCGGGGGAGAGAATGAAAAACTGTTTTTT TRBJ1-4 TRBV9 - - 16
CASSLIHRGQNYGYTF TGTGCCAGCAGCTTAATCCACAGGGGGCAAAACTATGGCTACACCTTC TRBJ1-2 TRBV7-3 TRBD1 - 16
CASSRTPGPINQPQHF TGCGCCAGCAGCCGGACTCCCGGCCCCATCAATCAGCCCCAGCATTTT TRBJ1-5 TRBV4-1 - few 16
CSVSLPTIYEQYF TGCAGCGTTTCCCTTCCAACTATCTACGAGCAGTACTTC TRBJ2-7 TRBV29-1 - once 13
CASSESPRGVGQPQHF TGTGCCAGCAGTGAATCCCCCAGGGGGGTGGGTCAGCCCCAGCATTTT TRBJ1-5 TRBV2 TRBD1 - 16
CASSSGQGNTEAFF TGTGCCAGCAGCTCGGGACAGGGGAACACTGAAGCTTTCTTT TRBJ1-1 TRBV5-4 TRBD1 once 14
CASSISVSYEQYF TGTGCCAGTAGTATTTCAGTTTCCTACGAGCAGTACTTC TRBJ2-7 TRBV19 - - 13
CASRGQGGEKLFF TGTGCCAGCAGAGGACAGGGGGGTGAAAAACTGTTTTTT TRBJ1-4 TRBV7-9 TRBD1 - 13
CSASTRVPGANVLTF TGCAGTGCTAGTACCAGGGTACCTGGGGCCAACGTCCTGACTTTC TRBJ2-6 TRBV20-1 - - 15
CASSLYGGESSYEQYF TGTGCCAGCAGCCTCTACGGCGGGGAGAGCTCCTACGAGCAGTACTTC TRBJ2-7 TRBV4-2 - - 16
CASSLLSIRVRSPLHF TGTGCCAGCAGCTTACTGTCTATCAGGGTGAGGTCACCCCTCCACTTT TRBJ1-6 TRBV11-2 - - 16
CASSPRTDHQPQHF TGTGCCAGCTCACCCCGGACTGATCATCAGCCCCAGCATTTT TRBJ1-5 TRBV18 - - 14
CALGGAEGYNEQFF TGTGCACTCGGCGGGGCGGAGGGTTACAATGAGCAGTTCTTC TRBJ2-1 TRBV30 - - 14